The present TCR beta chain was sequenced within a study of cytomegalovirus exposure and HLA in healthy donors. Study-level results: In a later analysis, several top co-occurrence clusters appeared linked to parvovirus B19, influenza, CMV and Epstein-Barr virus. The listing of 150 to 200 TCR beta chains classed them as cytomegalovirus-associated.

As to this clone: Its antigen is not identified.

The PCR employed 60 Vbeta primers together with 13 Jbeta primers. Method: immunoSEQ multiplex PCR; TCRdb's copy keeps in-frame clones and lacks some. In the table there are over 150,000 clones, about four fifths of which are singletons. The V end was cut by 0 bases, the J end by 5 bases, with 11 bases between. CDR1 and CDR2 from the germline V gene are LNHNV and YYDKDF (reference sequence). The CDR3 contains 14 residues. This receptor was taken from a woman aged 50 to 60 in good health and CMV-seropositive. V usage is TRBV15 and J usage is TRBJ2-7; tentative D call: TRBD2 (6 bases). Input material: PBMCs. CDR3 region: CATSREKGRHEQYF. The CDR3 DNA reads as TGTGCCACCAGCAGAGAGAAGGGGAGGCACGAGCAGTACTTC. Combining the CDR3 with reference TRBV15 and TRBJ2-7 gives the whole variable domain DAMVIQNPRYQVTQFGKPVTLSCSQTLNHNVMYWYQQKSSQAPKLLFHYYDKDFNNEADTPDNFQSRRPNTSFCFLDIRSPGLGDTAMYLCATSREKGRHEQYFGPGTRLTVT.